The 18 T cell receptor beta chains below all came from one sample that was sequenced in a study of cytomegalovirus exposure and HLA in healthy donors. PCR used 60 Vbeta primers and 13 Jbeta primers. Assay: immunoSEQ multiplex PCR; the TCRdb copy retains only in-frame clones and omits some. The sample has some 200,000 clones; over 65% are singletons. Sequencing used PBMCs. The receptor source for this set is a man between 18 and 35 years old in good health and CMV-seronegative.

The chain is built from TRBV5-1 and TRBJ1-1; 11 bases are a match to TRBD1. The CDR3 contains 15 residues. The V gene end was trimmed by 3 bases and the J gene end by 4 bases; junction bases not matched to a gene: 5. CDR1 SGHRS and CDR2 YFSETQ come from the germline V gene. The CDR3 sequence: CASSYGQGAGTEAFF. CDR3 DNA sequence: TGCGCCAGCAGCTATGGACAGGGGGCGGGCACTGAAGCTTTCTTT.

V is TRBV5-6 and J is TRBJ2-5, with TRBD2 identical over 11 bases. J gave up 4 bases and V 3 bases, and 5 bases lay outside the gene matches. The germline CDR1 and CDR2 sequences are SGHDT and YYEEEE. The CDR3 covers 15 residues. CDR3 sequence: CASSSRGTSGETQYF. CDR3 sequence (DNA): TGTGCCAGCAGCTCACGCGGGACTAGCGGAGAGACCCAGTACTTC.

The J gene is TRBJ2-7, the V gene TRBV2; possible D gene TRBD1, 5 bases. The CDR3 spans 10 residues. Germline CDR1 SNHLY, CDR2 FYNNEI. V was shortened by 7 bases and J by 6 bases, with 7 bases between the two germline ends. The CDR3 nucleotides are TGTGCCAGCAAGGGGCGCGAGCAGTACTTC. Amino acid sequence: CASKGREQYF.

This clone has just a few counts. This chain links TRBV4-1 with TRBJ1-3; weak D call: TRBD1 (6 bases). Germline loops: CDR1 MGHRA, CDR2 YSYEKL. This CDR3 spans 16 amino acids. V was clipped by 2 bases and J by 7 bases, with 18 bases between them. DNA for the CDR3: TGCGCCAGCAGCCAAAGTGACGCGGGGGCCTGGAACACCATATATTTT. This gives the protein CASSQSDAGAWNTIYF.

The rearrangement uses TRBV5-1 and TRBJ2-7, with D possibly TRBD1 on 5 matching bases. V dropped 5 bases and J dropped 6 bases, with 12 bases sitting between them. Germline CDR1 and CDR2: SGHRS and YFSETQ. The CDR3 has 12 amino acids. The CDR3: CASRGVGLEQYF. CDR3 coding DNA: TGCGCCAGCAGAGGGGTCGGTCTCGAGCAGTACTTC.

The V and J genes are TRBV18 and TRBJ1-4; TRBD1 is a possible D gene (6 bases). The CDR3 runs to 15 residues. Looked up from germline, CDR1 is KGHSH and CDR2 is LQKENI. V lost 4 bases and J 0 bases, leaving 9 bases between the germline ends. The DNA of the CDR3 is TGTGCCAGCTCACTACAGGGTGCAACTAATGAAAAACTGTTTTTT. Protein sequence: CASSLQGATNEKLFF.

A few counts support this clone. V usage is TRBV30 and J usage is TRBJ1-1, with a weak D call TRBD1 (6 bases). The germline CDR1 and CDR2 sequences are GTSNPN and SVGIG (reference sequence). V was cut by 5 bases and J by 6 bases, with 19 bases left in between. The CDR3 totals 14 residues. CDR3 residues: CAWGPTSGGPEAFF. CDR3 DNA: TGTGCCTGGGGCCCGACGTCGGGGGGGCCTGAAGCTTTCTTT.

CDR3 in amino acids: CASSYSRAGNTIYF. The CDR3 coding sequence is TGTGCCAGCAGTTACTCGAGGGCTGGAAACACCATATATTTT. The chain carries TRBV6-5 and TRBJ1-3; D gene unclear. V was shortened by 0 bases and J by 2 bases, with 5 bases between the two germline ends. The CDR3 runs 14 residues. Germline CDR1 MNHEY, CDR2 SVGAGI.

CDR3 protein: CASSLSLVAVTGFPYEQYF. As DNA, the CDR3 is TGTGCCAGCAGTTTATCTCTTGTCGCGGTTACAGGTTTTCCTTACGAGCAGTACTTC. The chain employs TRBV27 and TRBJ2-7, with D possibly TRBD1 on 5 matching bases. V was cut by 0 bases and J by 4 bases, with 25 bases left in between. This CDR3 region has 19 residues. Germline loops: CDR1 MNHEY, CDR2 SMNVEV (reference sequence).

Here the CDR3 reads CASSLDGGGDEAFF. CDR3 DNA: TGCGCCAGCAGCTTGGATGGGGGAGGGGATGAAGCTTTCTTT. The V call is TRBV5-1, the J call TRBJ1-1; D may be TRBD1 (5 bases). The CDR3 contains 14 residues. CDR1 and CDR2 (germline): SGHRS, YFSETQ. Deletions cut 0 bases from V and 7 bases from J, with 13 bases between.

The table lists this clone with a few counts. This chain joins TRBV6-6 and TRBJ2-1; TRBD2 agrees at 12 bases. The germline gives CDR1 MNHNY, CDR2 SVGAGI (reference sequence). J gave up 7 bases and V 4 bases, and 5 bases lay outside the gene matches. There are 15 residues in the CDR3. The CDR3 loop reads CASSFPGTSGNEQFF. The CDR3, as DNA: TGTGCCAGCAGTTTCCCCGGGACTAGCGGGAATGAGCAGTTCTTC.

V and J are TRBV4-1 and TRBJ1-6; no definite D call. This CDR3 comprises 18 residues. CDR1 and CDR2 (germline): MGHRA, YSYEKL. Trimming pared 0 bases from V and 0 bases from J, leaving 12 bases between. The CDR3 region is CASSQDDTMSSYNSPLHF. CDR3 DNA sequence: TGCGCCAGCAGCCAAGATGACACAATGAGCTCCTATAATTCACCCCTCCACTTT.

This clone came up a few times. The chain joins TRBV10-3 to TRBJ2-3; TRBD2 aligns across 12 bases. V shed 4 bases, J shed 4 bases, and the junction held 12 bases outside the gene matches. CDR1 ENHRY and CDR2 SYGVKD come from the germline V gene. The CDR3 runs 18 residues. The CDR3 sequence is CAISGPSSGRAISDTQYF. CDR3 coding DNA: TGTGCCATCAGTGGTCCGTCTAGCGGGAGGGCTATTTCAGATACGCAGTATTTT.

V is TRBV28 and J is TRBJ2-2; 8 nucleotides agree with TRBD1. Germline lookup yields CDR1 MDHEN and CDR2 SYDVKM. V was clipped by 5 bases and J by 4 bases; unmatched bases: 6. The CDR3 has 15 residues. In DNA, the CDR3 is TGTGCCAGCAGTCCAAGGGACAGGCCCACCGGGGAGCTGTTTTTT. This codes for CASSPRDRPTGELFF.

V is TRBV7-2 and J is TRBJ2-5, with 7 bases fitting TRBD1. Germline assignment: CDR1 SGHTA and CDR2 FQGNSA. CDR3 length: 15 amino acids. Trimming at V came to 1 base and at J to 10 bases, leaving 12 bases not matched to a gene. The CDR3 reads CASSLGGTDILDQYF. The CDR3 DNA sequence: TGTGCCAGCAGCTTAGGAGGGACAGATATTCTGGACCAGTACTTC.

This chain uses TRBV5-6 with TRBJ1-4; 8 bases line up with TRBD1. The CDR3 is 15 residues long. Germline trimming cut 5 bases from V and 1 base from J; bases unmatched to any gene: 4. Germline V gene data show CDR1 as SGHDT and CDR2 as YYEEEE. Here the CDR3 reads CASRPGGETNEKLFF. Here the CDR3 DNA reads TGTGCCAGCAGGCCAGGGGGCGAAACTAATGAAAAACTGTTTTTT.

In its sample, this clone was seen once. Without the conserved terminal phenylalanine or tryptophan, this CDR3 likely stems from a read error. The rearrangement uses TRBV29-1 and TRBJ1-2, with 7 bases aligning to TRBD1. The CDR3 extends over 14 amino acids. CDR1 is SQVTM, CDR2 ANQGSEA, per germline. Unmatched junction bases numbered 11, after V lost 2 bases and J lost 8 bases. The DNA of the CDR3 is TGCAGCGTTGAAATACCAGGGGGTGCTTTAGGCTACACCCTC. Translation: CSVEIPGGALGYTL.

The chain carries TRBV29-1 and TRBJ1-1; D is uncertain. The CDR3 is 12 amino acids. Germline V CDR1 and CDR2: SQVTM, ANQGSEA. Trimming removed 4 bases from V and 2 bases from J, with 8 bases in between. The DNA for the CDR3 is TGCAGCGTTGGCGGATTTAACACTGAAGCTTTCTTT. This translates into CSVGGFNTEAFF.